What follows describes a single TCR beta chain. Isolation recovered at least 6 million PBMCs from every sample. Sample-barcoded 5' priming and a J-beta primer mix drove a second PCR of 7 to 11 cycles. Carrying 12 random nucleotides, a template-switch adaptor labeled each individual cDNA molecule. One entry per CDR3 protein results from TCRdb running MiXCR on the 5' RACE reads. The data show 380,000 or so distinct CDR3 sequences, approximately 52% seen once. Germline lookup yields CDR1 SEHNR and CDR2 FQNEAQ (reference sequence). The CDR3 loop spans 14 amino acids. V was clipped by 5 bases and J by 4 bases; unmatched bases: 4. The record originates from a study of blood T cells in healthy people across ages. At the level of the study: When template switching was applied, about one barcoded beta molecule was captured per two T cells.

Sample: blood. V gene TRBV7-9 combines with J gene TRBJ1-5; 8 positions match TRBD1. The TCR originated in a man aged 60 to 69 in good health. As DNA, the CDR3 is TGTGCCAGCAGCAAGGACAGGGCGAATCAGCCCCAGCATTTT. This translates into CASSKDRANQPQHF.